This TCR beta chain was sequenced during a study of T-cell reconstitution after alpha-beta-depleted transplantation in children. CDR1 LNHNV and CDR2 YYDKDF come from the germline V gene (reference sequence). Deletions cut 4 bases from V and 9 bases from J, with 13 bases between. The CDR3 has 12 residues. It was with unique molecular identifiers that the TCRbeta library was prepared. TCRdb reprocessed the PCR reads via MiXCR and lists one record per CDR3 protein. The table shows about 540,000 distinct CDR3 sequences, with 15% to 20% occurring only once. The material sequenced was PBMCs from the stem cell graft donor, taken from the stem cell graft. The rearrangement joins TRBV15 to TRBJ2-7; unclear D gene. This clonotype was sampled from a human donor who donated a stem cell graft to a child with acute lymphoblastic leukemia. The CDR3 protein is CATSTGYRRQYF. The CDR3, as DNA: TGTGCCACCAGCACCGGGTATAGGCGGCAGTACTTC. The variable domain in full, with the rest retrieved from reference TRBV15 and TRBJ2-7, is DAMVIQNPRYQVTQFGKPVTLSCSQTLNHNVMYWYQQKSSQAPKLLFHYYDKDFNNEADTPDNFQSRRPNTSFCFLDIRSPGLGDTAMYLCATSTGYRRQYFGPGTRLTVT.